One and the same sample provided the 17 T cell receptor beta chains below, sequenced in a study of T cells in localized non-small cell lung cancer. Some clones are missing from TCRdb's copy, which holds only in-frame ones; the method was immunoSEQ multiplex PCR. The table records 20,000 to 25,000 clones, more than 85% of them present only once. The sample in question was PBMCs, obtained before any cancer treatment. All receptors come from a man aged 40 to 69 with stage II squamous cell lung carcinoma.

This chain connects TRBV5-1 to TRBJ1-1, with D hard to call. Trimming pared 0 bases from V and 5 bases from J, leaving 14 bases between. The CDR3 extends over 15 amino acids. Germline values: CDR1 SGHRS, CDR2 YFSETQ. The CDR3 DNA reads TGCGCCAGCAGCTTGGTAACGGGGAGTCGGACTGAAGCTTTCTTT. This encodes CASSLVTGSRTEAFF.

This chain uses TRBV10-3 with TRBJ1-2, with D uncertain. The germline V and J ends were trimmed by 0 bases and 2 bases, with 10 bases remaining between them. This CDR3 contains 15 residues. Germline assignment: CDR1 ENHRY and CDR2 SYGVKD. CDR3 loop: CAISESTGRNYGYTF. As DNA, the CDR3 is TGTGCCATCAGTGAGTCTACGGGAAGAAACTATGGCTACACCTTC.

The chain uses TRBV28 and TRBJ2-6; no clear D. V was clipped by 3 bases and J by 0 bases, with 6 bases between them. The CDR3 is 15 amino acids. Germline assignment: CDR1 MDHEN and CDR2 SYDVKM. The CDR3 nucleotides read TGTGCCAGCAGTTTCGGTAACTCTGGGGCCAACGTCCTGACTTTC. This translates into CASSFGNSGANVLTF.

The gene calls are TRBV4-3 and TRBJ1-2; D is possibly TRBD1 (5 bases). The CDR3 spans 13 residues. The V gene lost 4 bases and the J gene lost 7 bases, with 13 bases spanning the gap. CDR1 and CDR2 (germline): LGHNA, YSLEER. CDR3 nucleotide sequence: TGCGCCAGCAGCCTCTCAGGGACCAGTGGCTACACCTTC. Protein: CASSLSGTSGYTF.

A single count supports this clone. The chain recombines TRBV5-1 with TRBJ1-1, with TRBD1 as a possible D gene (6 bases). The CDR3 is 15 amino acids. Germline V gives CDR1 SGHRS, CDR2 YFSETQ. V was pared by 4 bases and J by 1 base, with 14 bases between. CDR3 loop: CASSPVTTGNTEAFF. The DNA for the CDR3 is TGCGCCAGCAGCCCGGTGACGACAGGGAACACTGAAGCTTTCTTT.

This clone came up once. CDR3 nucleotides: TGTGCCAGCAGCTTGGGACAGGGGTACTCCTACGAGCAGTACTTC. It specifies CASSLGQGYSYEQYF. This sequence joins TRBV5-5 and TRBJ2-7, with 8 bases fitting TRBD1. J was trimmed by 0 bases and V by 0 bases; bases with no gene match: 2. The germline V gene has CDR1 SGHKS and CDR2 YYEKEE (reference sequence). The CDR3 contains 15 residues.

The rearrangement joins TRBV28 to TRBJ1-3; D possibly corresponds to TRBD1 (5 bases). The CDR3 runs 15 residues. The V gene lost 5 bases and the J gene lost 0 bases, with 11 bases spanning the gap. Germline CDR1 reads MDHEN; CDR2 reads SYDVKM. The CDR3 nucleotides are TGTGCCAGCAGTAATTCAGGGTTCTCTGGAAACACCATATATTTT. This gives the protein CASSNSGFSGNTIYF.

The rearrangement joins TRBV6-6 to TRBJ1-1; a weak D match, TRBD1 (5 bases). Germline CDR1 and CDR2: MNHNY and SVGAGI (reference sequence). With 10 bases removed from V and 0 bases from J, the gap between germline ends came to 15 bases. The length of the CDR3 is 14 residues. Here the CDR3 reads CATTRGRVNTEAFF. CDR3 DNA: TGTGCCACTACAAGAGGCAGGGTGAACACTGAAGCTTTCTTT.

The gene calls are TRBV5-8 and TRBJ2-3, with TRBD2 matching over 11 bases. Germline CDR1 is SGHTS and CDR2 is YDEGEE. There are 17 residues in the CDR3. V lost 2 bases and J lost 4; bases outside the gene matches: 9. Here the CDR3 reads CASSLGTSGLRADTQYF. CDR3 DNA: TGTGCCAGCAGCTTAGGGACTAGCGGCCTAAGGGCAGATACGCAGTATTTT.

This clone showed up just a few times. V gene TRBV2 combines with J gene TRBJ2-3; maybe TRBD1 (6 bases). Germline V gene lookup returns CDR1 SNHLY and CDR2 FYNNEI. The V end lost 10 bases, the J end lost 2 bases, and 13 bases lay between the germline ends. This CDR3 region has 13 residues. The CDR3 DNA reads TGTGCCACTGAGGACAGAGCCACAGATACGCAGTATTTT. Residues: CATEDRATDTQYF.

This chain connects TRBV7-9 to TRBJ1-4, with TRBD1 as a possible D gene (5 bases). Trimming pared 5 bases from V and 5 bases from J, leaving 24 bases between. The CDR3 is made up of 18 amino acids. Germline loops: CDR1 SEHNR, CDR2 FQNEAQ (reference sequence). The CDR3 nucleotides are TGTGCCAGCAGCCCATCACGGGGGGAGGCAGGATTGAATGAAAAACTGTTTTTT. Translating it yields CASSPSRGEAGLNEKLFF.

This clone has only one observation. J is TRBJ2-7 and V is TRBV5-4; a weak D match, TRBD1 (6 bases). This CDR3 region has 14 residues. The germline V gene encodes CDR1 SGHNT and CDR2 YYREEE (reference sequence). Deletions cut 0 bases from V and 5 bases from J, with 12 bases between. Here the CDR3 reads CASSLVDRRNEQYF. CDR3 DNA: TGTGCCAGCAGCTTGGTCGACAGGAGGAACGAGCAGTACTTC.

The CDR3 loop reads CASRTDRVYAEAFF. The DNA of the CDR3 is TGTGCCAGCAGAACAGACAGGGTGTATGCTGAAGCTTTCTTT. This chain links TRBV7-9 with TRBJ1-1; 7 bases are shared with TRBD1. CDR3 length: 14 residues. V lost 6 bases, J lost 6 bases, and 10 bases stayed unmatched. Looked up from germline, CDR1 is SEHNR and CDR2 is FQNEAQ (reference sequence).

V usage is TRBV19 and J usage is TRBJ2-7, with 12 nucleotides matching TRBD2. V gave up 6 bases and J gave up 3 bases; unmatched junction bases: 0. Germline V CDR1 and CDR2: LNHDA, SQIVND (reference sequence). This CDR3 contains 13 residues. The CDR3 DNA is TGTGCCAGTAGGACTAGCGGGAGCTACGAGCAGTACTTC. It yields the protein CASRTSGSYEQYF.

The gene calls are TRBV27 and TRBJ2-7; 7 nucleotides line up with TRBD1. With 0 bases clipped from V and 4 bases from J, the junction kept 3 bases outside the gene matches. Germline CDR1 MNHEY, CDR2 SMNVEV (reference sequence). The CDR3 is 14 residues long. CDR3 in DNA: TGTGCCAGCAGTTTATCAGGGGGCGGGTACGAGCAGTACTTC. Residues: CASSLSGGGYEQYF.

In the case of this clone: The sample carries other DNA sequences with the same CDR3. The chain is built from TRBV5-1 and TRBJ2-1; D is unresolved. The CDR3 is 15 amino acids. V lost 0 bases and J 1 base, leaving 8 bases between the germline ends. Germline CDR1 and CDR2: SGHRS and YFSETQ. CDR3 residues: CASSLGAVSYNEQFF. CDR3 sequence (DNA): TGCGCCAGCAGCTTGGGTGCTGTGTCCTACAATGAGCAGTTCTTC.

The V call is TRBV6-1, the J call TRBJ1-4, with TRBD1 matching over 8 bases. Trimming removed 5 bases from V and 4 bases from J; junction bases left unmatched: 3. Germline CDR1 is MNHNS and CDR2 is SASEGT. The CDR3 runs to 14 residues. CDR3 sequence: CASSRGQDNEKLFF. The CDR3 DNA reads as TGTGCCAGCAGTCGGGGACAGGATAATGAAAAACTGTTTTTT.